The 24 T cell receptor beta chains below all came from one sample that was sequenced in a study of cytomegalovirus exposure and HLA in healthy donors. The PCR contained 60 Vbeta and 13 Jbeta primers. Using immunoSEQ multiplex PCR, the repertoire was profiled, and TCRdb retains in-frame clones only, with some absent. The sample includes about 110,000 clones, about four fifths of them seen just once. Material: PBMCs. These receptors were taken from a young man in good health and CMV-seropositive.

This chain links TRBV11-3 with TRBJ1-3; no firm D call. The V gene lost 1 base and the J gene lost 7 bases, with 8 bases spanning the gap. The CDR3 sequence is 13 residues long. The V gene's germline CDR1 is SGHNT and CDR2 YENEEA. The CDR3 DNA reads as TGTGCCAGCAGCTTAGCTTCCGGGAACACCATATATTTT. Translated, it gives CASSLASGNTIYF.

The chain combines TRBV9 with TRBJ1-2, with TRBD1 identical over 8 bases. Germline CDR1 and CDR2: SGDLS and YYNGEE. This CDR3 is 16 amino acids long. V dropped 1 base and J dropped 4; count of bases not matched to a gene: 9. CDR3 region: CASSVTGQGFSYGYTF. The CDR3 bases are TGTGCCAGCAGCGTAACAGGACAGGGCTTTAGCTATGGCTACACCTTC.

The V and J genes are TRBV6-4 and TRBJ1-1, with D possibly matching TRBD1 (5 bases). The V gene's germline CDR1 is MRHNA and CDR2 SNTAGT. The CDR3 extends over 13 amino acids. Trimming pared 9 bases from V and 4 bases from J, leaving 15 bases between. CDR3 sequence (DNA): TGTGCCAGGACGGGGGTGGGCGCCACTGAAGCTTTCTTT. Protein sequence: CARTGVGATEAFF.

The V call is TRBV5-1, the J call TRBJ2-5; D perhaps matches TRBD2 (5 bases). Trimming cost V 1 base and J 3 bases, with 13 bases left between them. The CDR3 length is 15 residues. From germline, CDR1 is SGHRS and CDR2 YFSETQ. The CDR3: CASSLYLSSEETQYF. CDR3 in DNA: TGCGCCAGCAGCTTGTATTTAAGTAGCGAAGAGACCCAGTACTTC.

This clone has more than one count but fewer than ten. The chain recombines TRBV6-6 with TRBJ2-3, with D tentatively TRBD2 (5 bases). The CDR3 is 16 residues long. With 2 bases removed from V and 0 bases from J, the gap between germline ends came to 12 bases. CDR1 is MNHNY and CDR2 is SVGAGI in the germline V gene (reference sequence). CDR3 region: CASSYDWGASTDTQYF. The CDR3 DNA reads as TGTGCCAGCAGTTACGATTGGGGAGCTAGCACAGATACGCAGTATTTT.

The chain is built from TRBV5-5 and TRBJ2-3, with D possibly TRBD2 on 6 matching bases. Germline V gene lookup returns CDR1 SGHKS and CDR2 YYEKEE (reference sequence). This CDR3 spans 13 amino acids. V was cut by 2 bases and J by 6 bases, with 10 bases left in between. Here the CDR3 reads CASSFPGGDTQYF. The CDR3 DNA sequence: TGTGCCAGCAGCTTTCCCGGGGGTGATACGCAGTATTTT.

V and J are TRBV28 and TRBJ1-2, with a tentative D call TRBD1 (5 bases). The CDR3 loop spans 14 amino acids. CDR1 is MDHEN, CDR2 SYDVKM, per germline. Trimming cost V 4 bases and J 4 bases, with 13 bases left between them. The CDR3 spells CASSYRIPVYGYTF. The DNA for the CDR3 is TGTGCCAGCAGTTACAGGATTCCTGTCTATGGCTACACCTTC.

This chain links TRBV28 with TRBJ1-6; the match to TRBD1 covers 10 bases. The CDR3 is 16 residues long. Germline V lookup: CDR1 MDHEN, CDR2 SYDVKM. J gave up 8 bases and V 7 bases, and 11 bases lay outside the gene matches. The CDR3 protein is CASISPGQGFYSPLHF. The CDR3 nucleotides are TGTGCCAGCATCTCGCCGGGACAGGGGTTTTATTCACCCCTCCACTTT.

The gene calls are TRBV19 and TRBJ2-1; TRBD2 might be the D (6 bases). The CDR3 runs 17 residues. The V gene lost 5 bases and the J gene lost 0 bases, with 17 bases spanning the gap. CDR1 LNHDA and CDR2 SQIVND come from the germline V gene (reference sequence). The CDR3 reads CASSPRTSYSSYNEQFF. As DNA, the CDR3 is TGTGCCAGTAGTCCCCGCACTAGCTATAGCTCCTACAATGAGCAGTTCTTC.

This chain joins TRBV5-1 and TRBJ2-7; 8 bases fit TRBD1. The trim removed 0 bases at V and 3 bases at J, leaving 2 bases unmatched. The CDR3 consists of 14 residues. CDR1 SGHRS and CDR2 YFSETQ come from the germline V gene. DNA for the CDR3: TGCGCCAGCAGCTTGGGACAGGGGTACTACGAGCAGTACTTC. Its protein is CASSLGQGYYEQYF. Drawing the rest from reference TRBV5-1 and TRBJ2-7, the complete variable domain is KAGVTQTPRYLIKTRGQQVTLSCSPISGHRSVSWYQQTPGQGLQFLFEYFSETQRNKGNFPGRFSGRQFSNSRSEMNVSTLELGDSALYLCASSLGQGYYEQYFGPGTRLTVT.

A single count supports this clone. This rearrangement joins TRBV7-8 to TRBJ1-1; maybe TRBD1 (6 bases). V gave up 5 bases and J gave up 1 base, with 20 bases separating them. The CDR3 is 17 residues long. Germline loops: CDR1 SGHVS, CDR2 FQNEAQ. CDR3 DNA sequence: TGTGCCAGCAGCAGTTTATGGGGGCGGCCCGGGAACACTGAAGCTTTCTTT. Translation gives CASSSLWGRPGNTEAFF.

This clone was observed a few times. Germline and junction disagree at one end, which may indicate a read error. The CDR3 here is CSSSLEIMNTEAFF. For the CDR3, the DNA is TGTTCCAGCAGCTTAGAAATAATGAACACTGAAGCTTTCTTT. This chain connects TRBV7-9 to TRBJ1-1; D ambiguous. Germline CDR1 is SEHNR and CDR2 is FQNEAQ (reference sequence). The CDR3 has 14 amino acids.

This chain joins TRBV29-1 and TRBJ1-2, with 7 bases matching TRBD1. V lost 5 bases to trimming and J lost 3 bases; unmatched junction nucleotides: 3. The CDR3 contains 12 residues. Per the germline V gene, CDR1 is SQVTM and CDR2 is ANQGSEA. The CDR3 sequence is CSVRQGHYGYTF. CDR3 in DNA: TGCAGCGTTCGACAGGGACACTATGGCTACACCTTC.

This clone was seen only once. The chain has TRBV11-2 and TRBJ1-1; 7 positions agree with TRBD1. Germline CDR1 is SGHAT and CDR2 is FQNNGV. This CDR3 region has 15 residues. J was trimmed by 6 bases and V by 5 bases; bases with no gene match: 12. The CDR3 nucleotides are TGTGCCAGCAGCCCCCACACCGGGACAGTCCCTGAAGCTTTCTTT. This sequence encodes CASSPHTGTVPEAFF.

This sequence joins TRBV27 and TRBJ1-2, with TRBD1 identical over 10 bases. Germline CDR1 is MNHEY and CDR2 is SMNVEV (reference sequence). V was pared by 2 bases and J by 6 bases, with 9 bases of the junction left unmatched. This CDR3 is 16 amino acids long. The CDR3 region has the DNA TGTGCCAGCAGTTTAAGAGGGGACAGGGGCGGGGATGGCTACACCTTC. This encodes CASSLRGDRGGDGYTF.

The gene calls are TRBV5-1 and TRBJ1-1; 9 positions match TRBD1. Germline CDR1 SGHRS, CDR2 YFSETQ. The J segment lost 4 bases and the V segment lost 5 bases, leaving 6 bases of the junction unmatched. This CDR3 has 14 residues. The CDR3 reads CASRQDRGGTEAFF. DNA of the CDR3: TGCGCCAGCAGGCAGGACAGGGGTGGCACTGAAGCTTTCTTT. Together with reference TRBV5-1 and TRBJ1-1, the CDR3 gives the full variable domain: KAGVTQTPRYLIKTRGQQVTLSCSPISGHRSVSWYQQTPGQGLQFLFEYFSETQRNKGNFPGRFSGRQFSNSRSEMNVSTLELGDSALYLCASRQDRGGTEAFFGQGTRLTVV.

CDR3 nucleotide sequence: TGTGCCAGCTCACCCCCCGCCAGCGGGGGAGCCTACGAGCAGTACTTC. Its protein product is CASSPPASGGAYEQYF. The chain carries TRBV18 and TRBJ2-7; 8 bases are shared with TRBD2. V gave up 3 bases and J gave up 2 bases; unmatched junction bases: 9. The CDR3 has 16 residues. Germline lookup yields CDR1 KGHSH and CDR2 LQKENI.

This sequence joins TRBV11-2 and TRBJ1-2; 8 bases line up with TRBD1. Germline-derived CDR1 and CDR2 are SGHAT and FQNNGV. Germline trimming cut 8 bases from V and 6 bases from J; bases unmatched to any gene: 5. This CDR3 has 12 amino acids. The CDR3 spells CASGQGGDGYTF. The CDR3 region has the DNA TGTGCCAGCGGACAGGGCGGCGATGGCTACACCTTC.

The gene calls are TRBV6-1 and TRBJ2-7; TRBD1 aligns across 9 bases. In germline, CDR1 is MNHNS, CDR2 SASEGT. V dropped 1 base and J dropped 3; count of bases not matched to a gene: 4. This CDR3 comprises 15 residues. The CDR3 region has the DNA TGTGCCAGCAGTGAAGGGACAGGGGACATCTACGAGCAGTACTTC. Amino acids: CASSEGTGDIYEQYF.

This clone rates as medium-sized. The chain couples TRBV5-6 to TRBJ1-1; D is unresolved. This CDR3 comprises 13 residues. V lost 1 base, J lost 0 bases, and 4 bases lay in between. Per germline, CDR1 SGHDT and CDR2 YYEEEE. In nucleotides, the CDR3 is TGTGCCAGCAGCTTGAATATGAACACTGAAGCTTTCTTT. Amino acid sequence: CASSLNMNTEAFF.

This rearrangement joins TRBV21-1 to TRBJ2-7; the tabulated D call, TRBD2, remains unverified against the DNA. TRBV21-1 is marked as a pseudogene. The CDR3 is 14 residues long. Written as DNA, the CDR3 is TGTGCCAGCAGCCAGCCCATCTTGAGGCCGGGGCAGTACTTC. Translated: CASSQPILRPGQYF.

DNA for the CDR3: TGTGCCAGCAGTTTAGGCCCCGGGACAGGGGGAGCACAGCCCCAGCATTTT. This translates into CASSLGPGTGGAQPQHF. The V gene is TRBV27, the J gene TRBJ1-5, with 11 bases fitting TRBD1. Germline V gives CDR1 MNHEY, CDR2 SMNVEV (reference sequence). The trim removed 2 bases at V and 7 bases at J, leaving 10 bases unmatched. The length of the CDR3 is 17 residues.

This sequence joins TRBV27 and TRBJ1-1; no clear D. The CDR3 is 15 residues long. The ends were cut back, 5 bases at V and 1 base at J, with 14 bases in the middle. Germline-derived CDR1 and CDR2 are MNHEY and SMNVEV (reference sequence). The CDR3 DNA reads TGTGCCAGCAGTCCGGCGGGCGTGAAGAACACTGAAGCTTTCTTT. Translated: CASSPAGVKNTEAFF.

This chain connects TRBV11-2 to TRBJ2-2; 8 bases are shared with TRBD2. The CDR3 length is 18 residues. The trim removed 1 base at V and 0 bases at J, leaving 7 bases unmatched. The V gene's germline CDR1 is SGHAT and CDR2 FQNNGV. The CDR3 is CASSLGGSGAANTGELFF. The CDR3 DNA follows: TGTGCCAGCAGCTTAGGAGGTAGCGGGGCCGCGAACACCGGGGAGCTGTTTTTT. The complete variable domain, with remaining parts taken from reference TRBV11-2 and TRBJ2-2, reads EAGVAQSPRYKIIEKRQSVAFWCNPISGHATLYWYQQILGQGPKLLIQFQNNGVVDDSQLPKDRFSAERLKGVDSTLKIQPAKLEDSAVYLCASSLGGSGAANTGELFFGEGSRLTVL.